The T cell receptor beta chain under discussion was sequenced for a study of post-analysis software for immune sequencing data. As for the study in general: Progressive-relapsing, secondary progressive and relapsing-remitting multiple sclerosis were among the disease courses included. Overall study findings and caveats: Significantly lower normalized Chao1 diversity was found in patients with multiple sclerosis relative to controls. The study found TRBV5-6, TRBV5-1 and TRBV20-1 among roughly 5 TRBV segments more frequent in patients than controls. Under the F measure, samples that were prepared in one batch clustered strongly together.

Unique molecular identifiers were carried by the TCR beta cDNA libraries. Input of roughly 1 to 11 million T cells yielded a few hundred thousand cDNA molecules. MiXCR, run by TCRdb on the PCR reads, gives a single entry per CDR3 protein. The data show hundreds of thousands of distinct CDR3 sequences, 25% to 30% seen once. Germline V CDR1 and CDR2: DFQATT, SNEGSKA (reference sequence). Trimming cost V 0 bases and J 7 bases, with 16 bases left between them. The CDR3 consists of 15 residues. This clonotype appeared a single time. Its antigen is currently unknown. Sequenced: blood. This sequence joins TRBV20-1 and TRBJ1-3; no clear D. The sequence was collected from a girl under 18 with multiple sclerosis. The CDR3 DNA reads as TGCAGTGCTAGAGATTACACAACGGCAAGGAACACCATATATTTT. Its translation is CSARDYTTARNTIYF.